The rows below give T cell receptor beta chains drawn from one sample of a study of PD-L1 blockade in urothelial cancer. The data were produced by immunoSEQ multiplex PCR, yet TCRdb's version contains in-frame clones alone and is incomplete. The table has 70,000 to 85,000 clones, about 90% seen once. The specimen was PBMCs, collected around atezolizumab (anti-PD-L1) treatment. These receptors all come from a man between 65 and 79 years old with urothelial cancer. Both conserved end residues are part of each CDR3. Fields, in order: D gene, clone size, J gene, V gene, CDR3 DNA, CDR3 protein. D genes are given only for firm matches. A row's size may be missing; if present it is once, few, many or a size class.

d_call: TRBD1; clone_size: NA; j_call: TRBJ2-7; v_call: TRBV2; cdr3_nt: TGTGCCAGCAGTGGGGGGACAGGGCCGCACGAGCAGTACTTC; cdr3_aa: CASSGGTGPHEQYF
d_call: NA; clone_size: NA; j_call: TRBJ1-1; v_call: TRBV19; cdr3_nt: TGTGCCAGTATCCCCCAGGGTGGGAACACTGAAGCTTTCTTT; cdr3_aa: CASIPQGGNTEAFF
d_call: TRBD2; clone_size: NA; j_call: TRBJ2-1; v_call: TRBV28; cdr3_nt: TGTGCCAGTAGAAGCGGGAGCTCCTACAATGAGCAGTTCTTC; cdr3_aa: CASRSGSSYNEQFF
d_call: NA; clone_size: NA; j_call: TRBJ1-2; v_call: TRBV5-5; cdr3_nt: TGTGCCAGCAGCTTGGACAGGGACTATGGCTACACCTTC; cdr3_aa: CASSLDRDYGYTF
d_call: TRBD1; clone_size: NA; j_call: TRBJ2-5; v_call: TRBV28; cdr3_nt: TGTGCCAGCAGTACCGACAGGGTATGGGAGACCCAGTACTTC; cdr3_aa: CASSTDRVWETQYF
d_call: TRBD2; clone_size: NA; j_call: TRBJ2-1; v_call: TRBV2; cdr3_nt: TGTGCCAGCGGGGGGGGACTAGCGGGAGTCAATGAGCAGTTCTTC; cdr3_aa: CASGGGLAGVNEQFF
d_call: TRBD1; clone_size: once; j_call: TRBJ1-5; v_call: TRBV19; cdr3_nt: TGTGCCAGTAGTATAGCCGTGGGACAGGGGCATCGTGGCAATCAGCCCCAGCATTTT; cdr3_aa: CASSIAVGQGHRGNQPQHF
d_call: TRBD1; clone_size: NA; j_call: TRBJ2-7; v_call: TRBV29-1; cdr3_nt: TGCAGCGTTGTTATTATCAGGGGGCGTAAGAACGAGCAGTACTTC; cdr3_aa: CSVVIIRGRKNEQYF
d_call: NA; clone_size: NA; j_call: TRBJ2-7; v_call: TRBV28; cdr3_nt: TGTGCCAGCAGTTTAAGTCCCAACTGGGACAAGCAGTACTTC; cdr3_aa: CASSLSPNWDKQYF
d_call: NA; clone_size: NA; j_call: TRBJ2-3; v_call: TRBV29-1; cdr3_nt: TGCAGCTCGGAGGGCAGGGGAGGGGATACGCAGTATTTT; cdr3_aa: CSSEGRGGDTQYF
d_call: TRBD1; clone_size: NA; j_call: TRBJ1-1; v_call: TRBV2; cdr3_nt: TGTGCCAGCAGTGCCCCCTCAGGGGGGATGGGGAACACTGAAGCTTTCTTT; cdr3_aa: CASSAPSGGMGNTEAFF
d_call: NA; clone_size: NA; j_call: TRBJ1-4; v_call: TRBV7-2; cdr3_nt: TGTGCCAGCAGCCCGGGCGGGGGTTGGAATGAAAAACTGTTTTTT; cdr3_aa: CASSPGGGWNEKLFF
d_call: TRBD2; clone_size: NA; j_call: TRBJ2-4; v_call: TRBV7-2; cdr3_nt: TGTGCCAGCAGCTTACCGGGACTAGCTATGAACTTC; cdr3_aa: CASSLPGLAMNF
d_call: TRBD2; clone_size: NA; j_call: TRBJ2-7; v_call: TRBV2; cdr3_nt: TGTGCCAGCAGTGAAGGAGCGGGGGGGGACTACGAGCAGTACTTC; cdr3_aa: CASSEGAGGDYEQYF
d_call: NA; clone_size: NA; j_call: TRBJ1-3; v_call: TRBV7-6; cdr3_nt: TGTGCCAGCAGCTTTGGAGCCGCGGGAAACACCATATATTTT; cdr3_aa: CASSFGAAGNTIYF
d_call: NA; clone_size: NA; j_call: TRBJ2-7; v_call: TRBV12-1; cdr3_nt: TGTGCCAGCCGGGCTAGCGGGAGTGAATTATCCTACGAGCAGTACTTC; cdr3_aa: CASRASGSELSYEQYF
d_call: TRBD2; clone_size: NA; j_call: TRBJ2-1; v_call: TRBV5-1; cdr3_nt: TGCGCCAGCAGCACCACTAGCGGCCCCCCCAATGAGCAGTTCTTC; cdr3_aa: CASSTTSGPPNEQFF
d_call: TRBD1; clone_size: once; j_call: TRBJ2-1; v_call: TRBV11-3; cdr3_nt: TGTGCCAGCAGCCCGACAGGGCCCACCTACAATGAGCAGTTCTTC; cdr3_aa: CASSPTGPTYNEQFF
d_call: TRBD1; clone_size: NA; j_call: TRBJ1-1; v_call: TRBV28; cdr3_nt: TGTGCCAGCCTGGGACAGGGGGCACGTCAAGCTTTCTTT; cdr3_aa: CASLGQGARQAFF
d_call: TRBD2; clone_size: NA; j_call: TRBJ2-1; v_call: TRBV19; cdr3_nt: TGTGCCAGTAGTATGGGACTACTCAATGAGCAGTTCTTC; cdr3_aa: CASSMGLLNEQFF
d_call: NA; clone_size: NA; j_call: TRBJ2-5; v_call: TRBV29-1; cdr3_nt: TGCAGCGTTGAAAGGGGGGGCAAGACCCAGTACTTC; cdr3_aa: CSVERGGKTQYF
d_call: TRBD2; clone_size: NA; j_call: TRBJ2-2; v_call: TRBV6-6; cdr3_nt: TGTGCCAGCAGTTACACGCTAGCGGGAGTACGCGGGGAGCTGTTTTTT; cdr3_aa: CASSYTLAGVRGELFF
d_call: TRBD1; clone_size: NA; j_call: TRBJ1-1; v_call: TRBV5-4; cdr3_nt: TGTGCCAGCAGCGGCAGGGGGCGCGGCACTGAAGCTTTCTTT; cdr3_aa: CASSGRGRGTEAFF